The 26 T cell receptor beta chains presented below share a single source sample, sequenced in a study of CD8 T cells in Susac syndrome. The RNA input was about 0.5 to 1 ug, and it was reverse transcribed with random hexamers. One entry per CDR3 protein, called by TCRdb with MiXCR from the immunoSEQ multiplex PCR reads. The top ten hold approximately 0.2% of the sample, which has 100,000 to 150,000 distinct CDR3 sequences, just under 95% seen once. The sample consisted of CD8+ T cells from PBMCs. These receptors were taken from a human donor with Susac syndrome.

The rearrangement joins TRBV6-5 to TRBJ2-5; D is perhaps TRBD1 (6 bases). Germline CDR1 is MNHEY and CDR2 is SVGAGI. V shed 5 bases and J shed 4 bases, with 14 bases lying between them. The CDR3 consists of 14 residues. The CDR3 reads CASSPIRGAETQYF. In DNA form, the CDR3 reads TGTGCCAGCAGTCCAATCAGGGGTGCAGAGACCCAGTACTTC.

This sequence joins TRBV13 and TRBJ1-1, with D possibly TRBD1 on 6 matching bases. From germline, CDR1 is PRHDT and CDR2 FYEKMQ (reference sequence). CDR3 length: 13 amino acids. V was cut by 0 bases and J by 7 bases, with 9 bases left in between. The CDR3: CASSLGPTGEAFF. The DNA for the CDR3 is TGTGCCAGCAGCTTAGGGCCGACAGGTGAAGCTTTCTTT.

The chain recombines TRBV20-1 with TRBJ1-5; weak D call: TRBD1 (5 bases). This CDR3 region has 16 residues. Germline V gene lookup returns CDR1 DFQATT and CDR2 SNEGSKA (reference sequence). Written as DNA, the CDR3 is TGCAGCGGTGAGAGCAAGGGGATACGGAGCAATCAGCCCCAGCATTTT. It specifies CSGESKGIRSNQPQHF.

The chain is built from TRBV6-1 and TRBJ2-5, with TRBD1 as a possible D gene (7 bases). V was shortened by 3 bases and J by 5 bases, with 19 bases between the two germline ends. Germline V gene data show CDR1 as MNHNS and CDR2 as SASEGT. CDR3 length: 16 residues. The CDR3 coding sequence is TGTGCCAGCAGTGACCCCCGACAGGGAGGCGTGGAGACCCAGTACTTC. Protein: CASSDPRQGGVETQYF.

This chain links TRBV3-1 with TRBJ2-3; unclear D gene. The CDR3 length is 15 residues. The V and J ends lost 0 bases and 3 bases respectively, with 10 bases between them. Germline V gene data show CDR1 as LGHDT and CDR2 as YNNKEL (reference sequence). CDR3 sequence reads: CASSQDLAVTDTQYF. In DNA form, the CDR3 reads TGTGCCAGCAGCCAAGATTTGGCAGTTACAGATACGCAGTATTTT.

This chain joins TRBV6-4 and TRBJ2-1; 9 bases match TRBD2. The V gene end was trimmed by 4 bases and the J gene end by 4 bases; junction bases not matched to a gene: 5. Germline CDR1 is MRHNA and CDR2 is SNTAGT. The CDR3 spans 15 residues. In DNA, the CDR3 is TGTGCCAGCAGTGTCAAACTAGCGGGTTACAATGAGCAGTTCTTC. Protein product: CASSVKLAGYNEQFF.

The V gene is TRBV27, the J gene TRBJ1-5, with 7 positions matching TRBD1. This CDR3 is built from 15 residues. Germline assignment: CDR1 MNHEY and CDR2 SMNVEV (reference sequence). The V segment lost 5 bases and the J segment 6 bases; nucleotides outside the gene matches: 10. In DNA, the CDR3 is TGTGCCAGCAGTCCCTACCCAGGGGGGGGTCAGCCCCAGCATTTT. Amino acids: CASSPYPGGGQPQHF.

The V gene is TRBV5-6, the J gene TRBJ2-7, with a weak D call TRBD1 (6 bases). The CDR3 totals 16 residues. V dropped 0 bases and J dropped 0 bases, with 13 bases sitting between them. CDR1 is SGHDT and CDR2 is YYEEEE in the germline V gene. This CDR3 is CASSLGGPDTSYEQYF. The CDR3 bases are TGTGCCAGCAGCTTGGGGGGGCCGGACACCTCCTACGAGCAGTACTTC.

The rearrangement uses TRBV12-3 or TRBV12-4 and TRBJ1-2, with D unclear. The CDR3 totals 14 residues. V was cut by 5 bases and J by 2 bases, with 12 bases left in between. CDR3: CASSLSDTNYGYTF. The CDR3, as DNA: TGTGCCAGCAGTCTCTCCGACACAAACTATGGCTACACCTTC.

The J gene is TRBJ2-2, the V gene TRBV4-1; tentative D call: TRBD1 (5 bases). V dropped 1 base and J dropped 0 bases, with 12 bases sitting between them. Looked up from germline, CDR1 is MGHRA and CDR2 is YSYEKL. The CDR3 covers 17 residues. Here the CDR3 reads CASSQATPRANTGELFF. CDR3 nucleotide sequence: TGCGCCAGCAGCCAAGCGACACCCAGGGCGAACACCGGGGAGCTGTTTTTT.

The rearrangement links TRBV12-3 or TRBV12-4 to TRBJ1-5; D remains unclear. V was shortened by 3 bases and J by 0 bases, with 12 bases between the two germline ends. The CDR3 is made up of 16 amino acids. CDR3 DNA sequence: TGTGCCAGCAGTTTGGGCAGAAATTATAGCAATCAGCCCCAGCATTTT. Translating it yields CASSLGRNYSNQPQHF.

This clonotype has more than one count but fewer than ten. The chain employs TRBV7-2 and TRBJ2-7; D is possibly TRBD2 (5 bases). CDR3 length: 15 residues. The V end lost 4 bases, the J end lost 2 bases, and 15 bases lay between the germline ends. Germline loops: CDR1 SGHTA, CDR2 FQGNSA. The CDR3 sequence is CASSSPGSGAYEQYF. The CDR3 nucleotides are TGTGCCAGCAGCTCTCCAGGCAGCGGTGCCTACGAGCAGTACTTC.

CDR3 amino acids: CASSFVRNTQYF. Written as DNA, the CDR3 is TGTGCCAGCAGCTTTGTTAGGAATACGCAGTATTTT. This chain joins TRBV7-2 and TRBJ2-3; D unresolved. CDR1 and CDR2 from the germline V gene are SGHTA and FQGNSA. The CDR3 runs to 12 residues. V was cut by 3 bases and J by 7 bases, with 8 bases left in between.

This rearrangement joins TRBV9 to TRBJ2-1; D perhaps matches TRBD2 (7 bases). Looked up from germline, CDR1 is SGDLS and CDR2 is YYNGEE. The CDR3 totals 16 residues. V lost 4 bases and J lost 5, with 19 bases in between. In DNA, the CDR3 is TGTGCCAGCAGCCCCCACCGGGGGCGGGAGAACAATGAGCAGTTCTTC. Its translation is CASSPHRGRENNEQFF. The full variable domain, with the rest looked up from reference TRBV9 and TRBJ2-1, is DSGVTQTPKHLITATGQRVTLRCSPRSGDLSVYWYQQSLDQGLQFLIQYYNGEERAKGNILERFSAQQFPDLHSELNLSSLELGDSALYFCASSPHRGRENNEQFFGPGTRLTVL.

This chain connects TRBV10-2 to TRBJ1-2; weak D call: TRBD1 (5 bases). Germline CDR1 WSHSY, CDR2 SAAADI. Trimming left V 7 bases short and J 4 bases short, with 10 bases between. This CDR3 has 12 amino acids. The CDR3 DNA follows: TGCGCCAGCACGGGGGAAGGCTATGGCTACACCTTC. It codes for CASTGEGYGYTF.

The gene calls are TRBV30 and TRBJ2-1; 7 bases fit TRBD2. This CDR3 comprises 12 residues. J was trimmed by 9 bases and V by 5 bases; bases with no gene match: 7. Germline V CDR1 and CDR2: GTSNPN, SVGIG (reference sequence). The chain's CDR3 is CAWARGVGEQFF. CDR3 in DNA: TGTGCCTGGGCCCGGGGGGTGGGTGAGCAGTTCTTC. Based on the CDR3 plus reference TRBV30 and TRBJ2-1, the full variable domain is SQTIHQWPATLVQPVGSPLSLECTVEGTSNPNLYWYRQAAGRGLQLLFYSVGIGQISSEVPQNLSASRPQDRQFILSSKKLLLSDSGFYLCAWARGVGEQFFGPGTRLTVL.

The rearrangement joins TRBV7-8 to TRBJ2-1; 11 nucleotides align to TRBD2. This CDR3 spans 18 amino acids. Trimming at V came to 2 bases and at J to 6 bases, leaving 12 bases not matched to a gene. CDR1 and CDR2 (germline): SGHVS, FQNEAQ. This CDR3 reads CASSLSLAGGRISNEQFF. DNA of the CDR3: TGTGCCAGCAGCTTAAGTCTAGCGGGGGGCCGAATATCCAATGAGCAGTTCTTC.

J is TRBJ1-1 and V is TRBV19, with TRBD1 identical over 7 bases. This CDR3 is built from 13 residues. Germline trimming cut 7 bases from V and 3 bases from J; bases unmatched to any gene: 5. CDR1 and CDR2 from the germline V gene are LNHDA and SQIVND (reference sequence). DNA of the CDR3: TGTGCCAGTAATCGACAGGGTTACACTGAAGCTTTCTTT. It codes for CASNRQGYTEAFF.

The CDR3 region has the DNA TGTGCCAGCAGTTTCGGCCCCCGGGGAAGGGGCTACACCTTC. Protein product: CASSFGPRGRGYTF. The genes are TRBV12-3 or TRBV12-4 and TRBJ1-2; D remains unclear. V dropped 3 bases and J dropped 8 bases, with 16 bases sitting between them. There are 14 residues in the CDR3.

The chain recombines TRBV6-5 with TRBJ2-7; D tentatively fits TRBD1 or TRBD2 (5 bases each). Trimming shortened V by 2 bases and J by 3 bases, and 11 bases separated the two germline ends. The CDR3 is 14 amino acids. Looked up from germline, CDR1 is MNHEY and CDR2 is SVGAGI. CDR3 sequence (DNA): TGTGCCAGCAGTTACGGGGGATTTGGCTACGAGCAGTACTTC. The encoded protein is CASSYGGFGYEQYF.

This clonotype was seen only once. The V gene is TRBV18, the J gene TRBJ2-1, with 9 nucleotides matching TRBD2. The CDR3 has 16 residues. Looked up from germline, CDR1 is KGHSH and CDR2 is LQKENI. V was clipped by 2 bases and J by 8 bases; unmatched bases: 10. CDR3 sequence: CASSPDIGTSLHEQFF. In nucleotides, the CDR3 is TGTGCCAGCTCACCAGATATCGGGACTAGCTTGCATGAGCAGTTCTTC. The entire variable domain, with the rest obtained from reference TRBV18 and TRBJ2-1, is as follows: NAGVMQNPRHLVRRRGQEARLRCSPMKGHSHVYWYRQLPEEGLKFMVYLQKENIIDESGMPKERFSAEFPKEGPSILRIQQVVRGDSAAYFCASSPDIGTSLHEQFFGPGTRLTVL.

V gene TRBV7-2 combines with J gene TRBJ2-3; weak D call: TRBD2 (7 bases). Trimming took off 5 bases at V and 5 bases at J, with 20 bases between the two ends. The germline gives CDR1 SGHTA, CDR2 FQGNSA. This CDR3 has 16 amino acids. CDR3 sequence (DNA): TGTGCCAGCAGCCCTTTTGGGGGGGGGCCGGTAGATACGCAGTATTTT. This encodes CASSPFGGGPVDTQYF.

This sequence joins TRBV27 and TRBJ1-2; weak D call: TRBD1 (6 bases). The CDR3 has 16 amino acids. The V gene lost 3 bases and the J gene lost 2 bases, with 16 bases spanning the gap. Germline V lookup: CDR1 MNHEY, CDR2 SMNVEV (reference sequence). The CDR3 nucleotides read TGTGCCAGCAGTTTCTCGGGGGCGCACGCGAACTATGGCTACACCTTC. Encoded protein: CASSFSGAHANYGYTF.

The rearrangement joins TRBV5-6 to TRBJ1-1; the match to TRBD1 covers 8 bases. This CDR3 comprises 13 residues. The junction had 4 bases not matched to a gene; V was cut back by 5 bases and J by 4 bases. Germline CDR1 and CDR2: SGHDT and YYEEEE. DNA of the CDR3: TGTGCCAGCAGTCGGACAGGGACCACTGAAGCTTTCTTT. Translated: CASSRTGTTEAFF.

The chain joins TRBV14 to TRBJ2-1; 14 bases agree with TRBD2. The germline V gene has CDR1 SGHDN and CDR2 FVKESK. The CDR3 length is 19 residues. The J segment lost 3 bases and the V segment lost 2 bases, leaving 9 bases of the junction unmatched. The CDR3 region is CASSQTATSGREIYNEQFF. The CDR3 DNA is TGTGCCAGCAGCCAAACCGCGACTAGCGGGAGGGAGATCTACAATGAGCAGTTCTTC. The entire variable domain, with the rest obtained from reference TRBV14 and TRBJ2-1, is as follows: EAGVTQFPSHSVIEKGQTVTLRCDPISGHDNLYWYRRVMGKEIKFLLHFVKESKQDESGMPNNRFLAERTGGTYSTLKVQPAELEDSGVYFCASSQTATSGREIYNEQFFGPGTRLTVL.

The rearrangement joins TRBV20-1 to TRBJ1-2, with D perhaps TRBD1 (5 bases). The germline CDR1 and CDR2 sequences are DFQATT and SNEGSKA (reference sequence). The CDR3 consists of 17 residues. V was trimmed by 0 bases and J by 4 bases, leaving 21 bases between them. The CDR3 spells CSARDREKPGISYGYTF. The CDR3 nucleotides read TGCAGTGCTAGAGATCGGGAAAAACCAGGGATCTCCTATGGCTACACCTTC.